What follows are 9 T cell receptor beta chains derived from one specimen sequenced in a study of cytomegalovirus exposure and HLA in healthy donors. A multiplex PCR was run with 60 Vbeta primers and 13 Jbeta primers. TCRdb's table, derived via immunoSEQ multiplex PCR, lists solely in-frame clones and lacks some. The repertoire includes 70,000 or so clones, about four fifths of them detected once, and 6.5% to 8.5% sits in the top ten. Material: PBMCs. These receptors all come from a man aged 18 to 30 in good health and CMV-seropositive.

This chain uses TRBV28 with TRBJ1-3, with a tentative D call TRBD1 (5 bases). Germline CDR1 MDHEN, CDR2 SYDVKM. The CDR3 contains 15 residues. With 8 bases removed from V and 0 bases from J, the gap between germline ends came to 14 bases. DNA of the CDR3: TGTGCCAGCCATTTGGGGGGGAGCTCTGGAAACACCATATATTTT. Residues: CASHLGGSSGNTIYF.

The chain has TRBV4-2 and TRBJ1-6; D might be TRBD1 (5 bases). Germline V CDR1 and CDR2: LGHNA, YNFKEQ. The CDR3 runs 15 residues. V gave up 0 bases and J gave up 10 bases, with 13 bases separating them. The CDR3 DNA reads TGTGCCAGCAGCCAAGATGCAGGACAAGAATCACCCCTCCACTTT. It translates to CASSQDAGQESPLHF.

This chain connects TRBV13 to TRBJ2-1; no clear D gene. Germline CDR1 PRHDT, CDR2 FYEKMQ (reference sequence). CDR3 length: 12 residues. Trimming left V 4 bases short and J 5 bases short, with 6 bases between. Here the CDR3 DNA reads TGTGCCAGCAGCTCAACAAACAATGAGCAGTTCTTC. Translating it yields CASSSTNNEQFF.

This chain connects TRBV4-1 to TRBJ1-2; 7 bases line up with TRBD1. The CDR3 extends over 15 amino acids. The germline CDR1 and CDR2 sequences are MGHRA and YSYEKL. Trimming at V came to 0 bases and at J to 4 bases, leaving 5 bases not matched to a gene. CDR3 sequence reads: CASSQERQGIYGYTF. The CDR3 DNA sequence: TGCGCCAGCAGCCAAGAAAGACAGGGCATCTATGGCTACACCTTC.

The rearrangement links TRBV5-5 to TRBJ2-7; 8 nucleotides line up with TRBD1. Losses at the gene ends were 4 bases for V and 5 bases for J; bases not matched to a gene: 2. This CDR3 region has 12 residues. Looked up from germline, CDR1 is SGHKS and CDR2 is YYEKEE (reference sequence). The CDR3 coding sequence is TGTGCCAGCAGCCAGACAGGGGACGAGCAGTACTTC. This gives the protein CASSQTGDEQYF. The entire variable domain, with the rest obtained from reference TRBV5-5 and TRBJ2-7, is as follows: DAGVTQSPTHLIKTRGQQVTLRCSPISGHKSVSWYQQVLGQGPQFIFQYYEKEERGRGNFPDRFSARQFPNYSSELNVNALLLGDSALYLCASSQTGDEQYFGPGTRLTVT.

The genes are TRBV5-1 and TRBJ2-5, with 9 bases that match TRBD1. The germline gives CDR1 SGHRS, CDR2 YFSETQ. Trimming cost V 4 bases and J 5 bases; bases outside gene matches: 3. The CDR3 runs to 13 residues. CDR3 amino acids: CASSGTGRETQYF. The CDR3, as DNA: TGCGCCAGCAGCGGGACAGGGAGGGAGACCCAGTACTTC.

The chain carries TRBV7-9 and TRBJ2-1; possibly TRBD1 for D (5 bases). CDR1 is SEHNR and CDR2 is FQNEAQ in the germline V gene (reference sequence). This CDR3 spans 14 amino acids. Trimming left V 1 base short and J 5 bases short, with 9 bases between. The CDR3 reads CASSLDRSDNEQFF. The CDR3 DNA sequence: TGTGCCAGCAGCTTAGACAGGAGTGACAATGAGCAGTTCTTC.

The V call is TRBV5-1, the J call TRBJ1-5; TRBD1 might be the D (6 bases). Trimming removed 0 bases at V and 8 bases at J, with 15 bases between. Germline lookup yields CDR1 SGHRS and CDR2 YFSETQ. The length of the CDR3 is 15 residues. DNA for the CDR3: TGCGCCAGCAGCTTGGCGGGGGGAGGGGGGGAGCCCCAGCATTTT. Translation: CASSLAGGGGEPQHF.

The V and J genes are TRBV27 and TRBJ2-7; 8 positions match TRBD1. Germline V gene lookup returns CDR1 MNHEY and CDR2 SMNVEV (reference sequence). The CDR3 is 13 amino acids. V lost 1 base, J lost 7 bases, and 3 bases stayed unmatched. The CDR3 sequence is CASSLLGQGEQYF. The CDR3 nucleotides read TGTGCCAGCAGTTTATTAGGACAGGGAGAGCAGTACTTC.